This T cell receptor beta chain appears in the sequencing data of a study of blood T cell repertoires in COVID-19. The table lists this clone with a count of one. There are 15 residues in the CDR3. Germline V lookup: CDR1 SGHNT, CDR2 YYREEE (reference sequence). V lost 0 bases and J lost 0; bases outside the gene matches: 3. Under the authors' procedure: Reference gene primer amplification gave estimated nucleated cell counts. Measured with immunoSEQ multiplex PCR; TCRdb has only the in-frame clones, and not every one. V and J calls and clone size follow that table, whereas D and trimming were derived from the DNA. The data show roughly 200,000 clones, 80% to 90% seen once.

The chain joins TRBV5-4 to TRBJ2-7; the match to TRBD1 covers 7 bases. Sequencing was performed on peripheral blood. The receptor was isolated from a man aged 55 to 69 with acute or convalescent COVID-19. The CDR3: CASSLGGQSSYEQYF. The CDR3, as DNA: TGTGCCAGCAGCTTGGGGGGACAGAGCTCCTACGAGCAGTACTTC.